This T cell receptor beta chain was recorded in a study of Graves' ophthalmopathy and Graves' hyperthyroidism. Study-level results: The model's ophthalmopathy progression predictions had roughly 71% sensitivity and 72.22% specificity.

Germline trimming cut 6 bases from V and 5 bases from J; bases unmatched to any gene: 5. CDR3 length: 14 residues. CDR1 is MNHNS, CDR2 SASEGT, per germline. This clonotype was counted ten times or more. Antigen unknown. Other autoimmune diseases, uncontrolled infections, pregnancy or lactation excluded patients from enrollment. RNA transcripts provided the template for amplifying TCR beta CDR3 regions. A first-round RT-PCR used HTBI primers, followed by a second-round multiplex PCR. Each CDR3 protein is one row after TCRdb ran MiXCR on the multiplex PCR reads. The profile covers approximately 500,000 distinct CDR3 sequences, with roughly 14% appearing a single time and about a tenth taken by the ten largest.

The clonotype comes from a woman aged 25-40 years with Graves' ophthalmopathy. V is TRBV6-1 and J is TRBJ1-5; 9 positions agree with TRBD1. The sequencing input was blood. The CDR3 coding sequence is TGTGCCAGCAGCCCCACAGGGGGCCATCAGCCCCAGCATTTT. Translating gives CASSPTGGHQPQHF.